This T cell receptor (beta chain) was retrieved from a study of blood T cells in healthy people across ages. Regarding the study as a whole: Changes in expanded clonotypes were possibly confounded, as the CMV status of donors was unknown.

Combining a sample-barcoded 5' primer with a J-beta primer mix, a second PCR ran for 7 to 11 cycles. Researchers report that each sample yielded at least 3 million CDR3-containing paired-end reads. MiXCR was run by TCRdb on the 5' RACE reads, yielding one entry per CDR3 protein. Here the sample spans about 900,000 distinct CDR3 sequences, about 48% being singletons. Trimming took 0 bases from V and 6 from J, leaving 10 bases between them. Germline lookup yields CDR1 SGHRS and CDR2 YFSETQ. The CDR3 loop spans 15 amino acids. As concerns this clonotype: The antigen remains undetermined.

Healthy individuals of Caucasian origin from Russia, aged about 6 to 100, served as donors. Peripheral blood from each donor was collected in a volume of about 10 milliliters. V and J are TRBV5-1 and TRBJ1-6; possibly TRBD1 for D (5 bases). The TCR sequence derives from a man aged 25 to 45 in good health. Sequenced input: blood. This CDR3 is CASSLDRNLNSPLHF. CDR3 bases: TGCGCCAGCAGCTTGGACAGGAACCTTAATTCACCCCTCCACTTT.